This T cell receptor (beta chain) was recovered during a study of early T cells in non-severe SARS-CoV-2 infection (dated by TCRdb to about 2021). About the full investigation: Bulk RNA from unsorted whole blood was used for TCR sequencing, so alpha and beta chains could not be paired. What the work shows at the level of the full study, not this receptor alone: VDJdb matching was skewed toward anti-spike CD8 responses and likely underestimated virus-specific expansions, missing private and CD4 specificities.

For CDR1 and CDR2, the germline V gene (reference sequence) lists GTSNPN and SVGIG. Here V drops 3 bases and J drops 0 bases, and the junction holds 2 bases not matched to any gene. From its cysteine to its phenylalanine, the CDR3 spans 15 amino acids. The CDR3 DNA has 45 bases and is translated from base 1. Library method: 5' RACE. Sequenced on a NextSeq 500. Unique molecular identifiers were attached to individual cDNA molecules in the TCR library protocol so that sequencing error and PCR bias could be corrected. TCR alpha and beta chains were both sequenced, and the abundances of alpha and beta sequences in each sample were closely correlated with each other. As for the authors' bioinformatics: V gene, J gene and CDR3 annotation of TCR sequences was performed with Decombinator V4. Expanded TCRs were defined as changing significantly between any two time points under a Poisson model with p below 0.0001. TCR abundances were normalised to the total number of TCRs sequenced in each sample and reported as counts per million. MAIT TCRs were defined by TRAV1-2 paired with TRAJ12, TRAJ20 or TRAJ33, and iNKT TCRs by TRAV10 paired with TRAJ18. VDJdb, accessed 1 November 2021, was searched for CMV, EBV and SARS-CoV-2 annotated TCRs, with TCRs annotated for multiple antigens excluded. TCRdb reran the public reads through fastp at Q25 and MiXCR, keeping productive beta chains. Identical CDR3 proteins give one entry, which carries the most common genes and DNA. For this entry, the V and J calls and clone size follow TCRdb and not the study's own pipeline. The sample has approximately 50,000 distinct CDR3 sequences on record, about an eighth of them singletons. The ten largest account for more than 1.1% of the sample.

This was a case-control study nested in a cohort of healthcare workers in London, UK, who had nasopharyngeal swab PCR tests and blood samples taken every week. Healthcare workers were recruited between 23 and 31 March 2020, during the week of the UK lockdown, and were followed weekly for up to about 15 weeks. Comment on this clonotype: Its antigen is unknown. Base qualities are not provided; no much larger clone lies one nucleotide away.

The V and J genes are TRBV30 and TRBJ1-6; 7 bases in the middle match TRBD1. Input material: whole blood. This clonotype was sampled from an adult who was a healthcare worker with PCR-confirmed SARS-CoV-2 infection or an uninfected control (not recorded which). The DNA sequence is TGTGCCTGGAGGGACAGGAGCTCCTATAATTCACCCCTCCACTTT. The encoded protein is CAWRDRSSYNSPLHF.